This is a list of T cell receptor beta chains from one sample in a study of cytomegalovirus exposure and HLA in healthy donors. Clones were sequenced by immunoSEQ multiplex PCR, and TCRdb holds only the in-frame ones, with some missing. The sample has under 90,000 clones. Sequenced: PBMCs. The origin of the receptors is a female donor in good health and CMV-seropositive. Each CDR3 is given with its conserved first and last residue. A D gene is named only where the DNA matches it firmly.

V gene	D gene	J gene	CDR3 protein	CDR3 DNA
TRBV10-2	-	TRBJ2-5	CASSDRRGETQYF	TGCGCCAGCAGTGACAGGAGAGGGGAGACCCAGTACTTC
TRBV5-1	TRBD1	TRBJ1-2	CASSRNPGQGNYGYTF	TGCGCCAGCAGCCGCAACCCGGGACAGGGTAACTATGGCTACACCTTC
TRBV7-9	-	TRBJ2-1	CASSSTSWPSYNEQFF	TGTGCCAGCAGCTCGACTAGTTGGCCCTCCTACAATGAGCAGTTCTTC
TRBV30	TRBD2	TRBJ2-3	CAWSGLAAQYF	TGTGCCTGGAGTGGACTAGCAGCGCAGTATTTT
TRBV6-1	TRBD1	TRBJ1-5	CASSAGQTTLSNQPQHF	TGTGCCAGCAGTGCGGGACAGACCACACTTAGCAATCAGCCCCAGCATTTT
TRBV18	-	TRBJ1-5	CASSPRTEGPQHF	TGTGCCAGCTCACCAAGGACCGAGGGGCCCCAGCATTTT
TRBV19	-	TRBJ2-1	CASSIAGRPYEQFF	TGTGCCAGTAGTATAGCTGGCAGGCCCTATGAGCAGTTCTTC
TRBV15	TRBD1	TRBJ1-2	CATSGAGQGTSNYGYTF	TGTGCCACCAGCGGAGCGGGACAGGGGACTTCTAACTATGGCTACACCTTC
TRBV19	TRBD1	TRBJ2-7	CASSIDLTGPYEQYF	TGTGCCAGTAGTATAGACTTGACAGGGCCCTACGAGCAGTACTTC
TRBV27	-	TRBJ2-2	CASTRQGGTGELFF	TGTGCCAGCACGAGGCAGGGTGGCACCGGGGAGCTGTTTTTT
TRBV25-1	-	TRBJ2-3	CASSVTGLDTQYF	TGTGCCAGCAGTGTTACAGGGTTGGATACGCAGTATTTT
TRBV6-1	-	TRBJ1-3	CASSEVKEGGNTIYF	TGTGCCAGCAGTGAAGTCAAGGAGGGGGGAAACACCATATATTTT
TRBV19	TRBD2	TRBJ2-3	CASSLMASGRGISDTQYF	TGTGCCAGTAGTCTTATGGCGAGCGGGAGGGGTATTAGCGATACGCAGTATTTT
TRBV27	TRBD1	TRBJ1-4	CASSSTGGFATNEKLFF	TGTGCCAGCAGTTCTACAGGGGGCTTCGCAACTAATGAAAAACTGTTTTTT
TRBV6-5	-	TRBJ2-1	CASSSPGLRTRNEQFF	TGTGCCAGCAGTTCCCCCGGGCTCCGGACACGCAATGAGCAGTTCTTC
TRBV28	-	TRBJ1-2	CASSLKAGINYGYTF	TGTGCCAGCAGTTTAAAAGCAGGGATTAACTATGGCTACACCTTC
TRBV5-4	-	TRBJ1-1	CASSLVVDTEAFF	TGTGCCAGCAGCTTGGTAGTGGACACTGAAGCTTTCTTT
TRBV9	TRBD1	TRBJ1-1	CASSVGDRLGTEAFF	TGTGCCAGCAGCGTAGGGGACAGGCTTGGCACTGAAGCTTTCTTT
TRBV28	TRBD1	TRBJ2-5	CASSLFPGQQETQYF	TGTGCCAGCAGTTTATTTCCGGGACAGCAAGAGACCCAGTACTTC
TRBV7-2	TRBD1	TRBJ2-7	CASSGTRQGYEQYF	TGTGCCAGCAGCGGAACGCGACAGGGCTACGAGCAGTACTTC